The TCR beta chain described here comes from a study of cytomegalovirus exposure and HLA in healthy donors. Overall study results and limits: A later analysis reportedly identified an Asian-associated ancestry cluster as carrying fewer N-insertions than the roughly 720-donor mean.

Vbeta (60) and Jbeta (13) primers were used in the PCR. This table comes from immunoSEQ multiplex PCR, and its TCRdb copy is limited to in-frame clones, with some not included. The sample has 90,000 to 130,000 clones; roughly 83% are singletons. V dropped 6 bases and J dropped 7 bases, with 19 bases sitting between them. This CDR3 spans 15 amino acids. Looked up from germline, CDR1 is MDHEN and CDR2 is SYDVKM. On this clone: The antigen is undetermined.

The TCR originated in a woman younger than 35 in good health and CMV-seropositive. The sample comprised PBMCs. V gene TRBV28 combines with J gene TRBJ2-1, with D perhaps TRBD2 (6 bases). The CDR3 spells CASSRNHQEGNEQFF. CDR3 bases: TGTGCCAGCAGCCGAAACCATCAGGAGGGGAATGAGCAGTTCTTC.